The present entry profiles one T cell receptor beta chain with its context. The antigen is undetermined. Unique molecular identifiers were present in the TCR beta cDNA libraries. Researchers reported 400,000 to 600,000 cDNA molecules coming from approximately 0.95 to 9.8 million T cells. From the PCR reads, TCRdb called clonotypes with MiXCR, one entry per CDR3 protein. The table lists about 800,000 distinct CDR3 sequences, roughly 29% of them singletons. The data stem from a study of post-analysis software for immune sequencing data. Deletions cut 8 bases from V and 0 bases from J, with 10 bases between. The germline CDR1 and CDR2 sequences are MNHNS and SASEGT. This CDR3 has 13 residues. Study-wide findings and caveats: Relative to controls, patients with multiple sclerosis showed significantly lower normalized Chao1 diversity. There were five or six TRBV segments more frequent in patients than controls, and TRBV5-6, TRBV5-1 and TRBV20-1 were among them.

This rearrangement joins TRBV6-1 to TRBJ1-2; D remains unclear. The receptor was isolated from a girl aged 5 to 17 with multiple sclerosis. Sequenced material: blood. The CDR3 DNA reads TGTGCCAGCGTCTACACCTCTAACTATGGCTACACCTTC. Translated: CASVYTSNYGYTF.